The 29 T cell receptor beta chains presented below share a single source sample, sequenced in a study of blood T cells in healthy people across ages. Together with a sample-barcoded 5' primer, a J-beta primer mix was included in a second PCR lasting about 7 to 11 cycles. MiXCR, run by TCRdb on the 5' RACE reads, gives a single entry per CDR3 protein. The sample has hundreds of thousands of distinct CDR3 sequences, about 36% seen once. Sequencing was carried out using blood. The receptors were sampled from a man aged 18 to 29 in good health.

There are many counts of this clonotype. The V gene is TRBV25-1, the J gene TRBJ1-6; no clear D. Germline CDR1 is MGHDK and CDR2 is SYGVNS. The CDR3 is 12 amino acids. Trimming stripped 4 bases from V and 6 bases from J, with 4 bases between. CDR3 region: CASSVGNSPLHF. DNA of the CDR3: TGTGCCAGCAGTGTGGGTAATTCACCCCTCCACTTT.

This CDR3 reads CASSQDIRGNRGRNIQYF. The CDR3 coding sequence is TGCGCCAGCAGCCAAGACATCCGGGGGAACAGGGGCAGGAACATTCAGTACTTC. V and J are TRBV4-3 and TRBJ2-4; perhaps TRBD1 as D (7 bases). Germline loops: CDR1 LGHNA, CDR2 YSLEER. V lost 0 bases, J lost 7 bases, and 22 bases lay in between. This CDR3 region has 18 residues.

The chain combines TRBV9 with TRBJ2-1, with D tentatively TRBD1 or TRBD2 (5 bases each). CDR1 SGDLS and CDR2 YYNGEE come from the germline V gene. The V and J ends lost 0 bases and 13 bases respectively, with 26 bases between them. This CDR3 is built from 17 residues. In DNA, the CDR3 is TGTGCCAGCAGCGTAGACCTCGGGGCAGGCCCTCAAGAGACCCAGTTCTTC. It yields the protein CASSVDLGAGPQETQFF.

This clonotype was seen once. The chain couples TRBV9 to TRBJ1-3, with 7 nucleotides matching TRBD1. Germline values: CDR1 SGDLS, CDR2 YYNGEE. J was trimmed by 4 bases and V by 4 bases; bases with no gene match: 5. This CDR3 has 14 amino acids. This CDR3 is CASSPGTEGNTIYF. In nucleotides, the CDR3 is TGTGCCAGCAGCCCTGGGACAGAGGGAAACACCATATATTTT.

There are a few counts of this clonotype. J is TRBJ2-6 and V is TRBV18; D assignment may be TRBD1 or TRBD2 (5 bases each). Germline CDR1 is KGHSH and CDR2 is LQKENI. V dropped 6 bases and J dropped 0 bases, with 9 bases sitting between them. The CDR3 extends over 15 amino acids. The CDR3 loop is CASSRGASGANVLTF. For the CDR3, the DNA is TGTGCCAGCTCCCGAGGGGCCTCTGGGGCCAACGTCCTGACTTTC.

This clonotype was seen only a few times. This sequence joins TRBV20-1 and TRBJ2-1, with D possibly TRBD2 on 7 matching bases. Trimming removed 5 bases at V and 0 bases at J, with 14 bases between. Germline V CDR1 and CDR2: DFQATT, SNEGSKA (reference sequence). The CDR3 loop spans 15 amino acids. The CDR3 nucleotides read TGCAGTGCTTCCGGGGGGCGGCCCTCCTACAATGAGCAGTTCTTC. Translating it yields CSASGGRPSYNEQFF.

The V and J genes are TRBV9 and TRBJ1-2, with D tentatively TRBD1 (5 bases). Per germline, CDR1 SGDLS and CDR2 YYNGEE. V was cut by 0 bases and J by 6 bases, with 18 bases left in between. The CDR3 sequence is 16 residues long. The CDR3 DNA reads TGTGCCAGCAGCGTAGATTCGGCCTCGATAGGGGATGGCTACACCTTC. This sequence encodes CASSVDSASIGDGYTF.

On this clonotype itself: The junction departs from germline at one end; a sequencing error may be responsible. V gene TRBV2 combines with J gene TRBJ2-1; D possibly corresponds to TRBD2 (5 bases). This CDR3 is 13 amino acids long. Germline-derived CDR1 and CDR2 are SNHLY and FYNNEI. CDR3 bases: TGTGCCAACAGTAGCGTCAGTTACAATGAGCGGTACTTC. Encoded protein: CANSSVSYNERYF.

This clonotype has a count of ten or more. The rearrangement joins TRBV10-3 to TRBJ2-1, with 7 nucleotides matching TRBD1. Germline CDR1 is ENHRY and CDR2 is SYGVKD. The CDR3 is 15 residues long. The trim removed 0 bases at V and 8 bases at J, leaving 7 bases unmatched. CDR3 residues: CAISESQQGFHEQFF. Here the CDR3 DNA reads TGTGCCATCAGTGAGTCGCAACAGGGGTTCCATGAGCAGTTCTTC.

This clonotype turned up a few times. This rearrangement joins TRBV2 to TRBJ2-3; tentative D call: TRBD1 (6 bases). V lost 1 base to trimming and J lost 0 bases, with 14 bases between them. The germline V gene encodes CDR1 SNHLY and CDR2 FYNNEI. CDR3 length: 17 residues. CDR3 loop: CASSEDRDRGSTDTQYF. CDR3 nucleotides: TGTGCCAGCAGTGAAGACAGGGATAGGGGGAGCACAGATACGCAGTATTTT.

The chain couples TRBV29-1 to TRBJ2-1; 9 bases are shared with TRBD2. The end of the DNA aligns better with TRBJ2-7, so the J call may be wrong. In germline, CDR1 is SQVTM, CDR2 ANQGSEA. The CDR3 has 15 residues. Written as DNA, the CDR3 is TGCAGCGGGTTAGGAGCGGGGGGTTCCTACAATGAGCAGTACTTC. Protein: CSGLGAGGSYNEQYF.

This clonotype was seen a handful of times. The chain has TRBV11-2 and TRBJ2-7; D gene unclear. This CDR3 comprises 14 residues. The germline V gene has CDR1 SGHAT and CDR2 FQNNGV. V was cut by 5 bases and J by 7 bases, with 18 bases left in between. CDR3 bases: TGTGCCAGCAGCCCGCCCGGTTCTCTCAATGAGCAGTACTTC. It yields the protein CASSPPGSLNEQYF.

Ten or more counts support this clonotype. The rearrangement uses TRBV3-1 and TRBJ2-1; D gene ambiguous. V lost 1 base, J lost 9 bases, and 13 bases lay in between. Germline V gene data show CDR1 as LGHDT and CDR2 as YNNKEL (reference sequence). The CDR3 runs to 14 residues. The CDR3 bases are TGTGCCAGCAGCCAAGTTCTAGAAATGAGTGAGCAGTTCTTC. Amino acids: CASSQVLEMSEQFF.

The CDR3 region has the DNA TGTGCCAGCAGTTTGTCGGACAGGGGGCGCGATCAGCCCCAGCATTTT. Protein sequence: CASSLSDRGRDQPQHF. This rearrangement joins TRBV12-3 or TRBV12-4 to TRBJ1-5; 11 bases map to TRBD1. The CDR3 is 16 residues long. With V trimmed by 3 bases and J by 5 bases, 6 bases remained unmatched.

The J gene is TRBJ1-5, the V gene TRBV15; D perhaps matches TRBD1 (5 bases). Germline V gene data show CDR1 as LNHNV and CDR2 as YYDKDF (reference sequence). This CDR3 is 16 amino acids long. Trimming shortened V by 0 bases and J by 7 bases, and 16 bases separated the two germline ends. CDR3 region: CATSRDLIGEGQPQHF. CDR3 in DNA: TGTGCCACCAGCAGAGATCTCATAGGGGAGGGACAGCCCCAGCATTTT.

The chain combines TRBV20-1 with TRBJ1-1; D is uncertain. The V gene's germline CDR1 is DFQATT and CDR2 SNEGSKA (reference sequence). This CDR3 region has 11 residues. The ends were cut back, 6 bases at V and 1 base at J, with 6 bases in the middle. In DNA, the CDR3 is TGCAGTGCAACCAGGAACACTGAAGCTTTCTTT. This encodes CSATRNTEAFF.

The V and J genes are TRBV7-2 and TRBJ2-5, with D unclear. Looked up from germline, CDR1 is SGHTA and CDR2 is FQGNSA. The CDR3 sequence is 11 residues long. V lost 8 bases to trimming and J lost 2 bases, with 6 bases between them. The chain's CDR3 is CASGMQETQYF. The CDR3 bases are TGTGCCAGCGGCATGCAAGAGACCCAGTACTTC.

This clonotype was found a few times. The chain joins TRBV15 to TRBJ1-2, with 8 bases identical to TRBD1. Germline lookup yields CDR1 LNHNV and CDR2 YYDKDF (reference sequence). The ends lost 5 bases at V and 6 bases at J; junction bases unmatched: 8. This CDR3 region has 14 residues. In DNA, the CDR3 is TGTGCCACCAGCCCGGGACAGGACTTAAATGGCTACACCTTC. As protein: CATSPGQDLNGYTF.

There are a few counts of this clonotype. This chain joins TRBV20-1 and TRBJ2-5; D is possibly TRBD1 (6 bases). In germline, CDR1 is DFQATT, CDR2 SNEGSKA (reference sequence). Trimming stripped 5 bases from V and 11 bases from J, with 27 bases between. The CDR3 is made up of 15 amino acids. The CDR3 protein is CSARTGTSTLGEQYF. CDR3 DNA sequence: TGCAGTGCTCGTACCGGGACATCGACGTTGGGTGAGCAGTACTTC.

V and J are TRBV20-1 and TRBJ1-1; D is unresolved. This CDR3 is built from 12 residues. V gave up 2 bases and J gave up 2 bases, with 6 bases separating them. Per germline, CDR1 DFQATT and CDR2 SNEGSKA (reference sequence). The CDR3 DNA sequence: TGCAGTGCTAGACACTTTAACACTGAAGCTTTCTTT. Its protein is CSARHFNTEAFF.

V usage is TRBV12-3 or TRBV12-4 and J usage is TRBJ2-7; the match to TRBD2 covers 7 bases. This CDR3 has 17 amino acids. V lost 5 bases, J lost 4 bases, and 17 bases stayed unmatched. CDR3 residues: CASSPKGGIPWAYEQYF. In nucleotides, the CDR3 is TGTGCCAGCAGTCCCAAGGGAGGGATCCCCTGGGCTTACGAGCAGTACTTC.

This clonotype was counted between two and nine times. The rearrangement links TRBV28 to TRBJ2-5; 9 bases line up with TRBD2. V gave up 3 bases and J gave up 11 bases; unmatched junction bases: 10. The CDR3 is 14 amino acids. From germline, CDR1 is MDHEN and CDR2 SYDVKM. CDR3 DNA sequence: TGTGCCAGCAGTTTGACTAGCGGTATCGTTGAGCAGTACTTC. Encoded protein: CASSLTSGIVEQYF.

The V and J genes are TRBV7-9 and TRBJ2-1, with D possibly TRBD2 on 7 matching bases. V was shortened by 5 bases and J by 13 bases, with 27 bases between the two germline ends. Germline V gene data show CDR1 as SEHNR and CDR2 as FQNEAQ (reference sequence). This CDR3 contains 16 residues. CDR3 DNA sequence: TGTGCCAGCAGCGGGGGGGCGGAGGTTTTTGAAGAGACCCAGTTCTTC. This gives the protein CASSGGAEVFEETQFF.

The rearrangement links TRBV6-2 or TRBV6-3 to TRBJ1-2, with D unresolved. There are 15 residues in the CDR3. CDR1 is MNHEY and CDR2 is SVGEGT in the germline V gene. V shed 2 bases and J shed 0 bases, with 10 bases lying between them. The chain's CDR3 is CASSYVTEANYGYTF. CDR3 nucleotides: TGTGCCAGCAGTTACGTGACGGAGGCTAACTATGGCTACACCTTC.

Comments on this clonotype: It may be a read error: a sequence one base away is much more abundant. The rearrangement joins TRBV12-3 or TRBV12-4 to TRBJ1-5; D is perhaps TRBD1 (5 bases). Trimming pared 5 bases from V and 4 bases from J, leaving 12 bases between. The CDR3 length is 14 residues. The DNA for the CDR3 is TGTGCCAGCAGTGTAGGGACTCCAAATCAGCCCCAGCATTTT. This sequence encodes CASSVGTPNQPQHF.

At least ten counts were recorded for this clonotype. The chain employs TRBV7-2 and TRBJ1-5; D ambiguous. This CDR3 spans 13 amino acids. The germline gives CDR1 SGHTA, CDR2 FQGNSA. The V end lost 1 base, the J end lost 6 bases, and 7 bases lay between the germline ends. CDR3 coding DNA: TGTGCCAGCAGCTTAGGCGGGTCTCAGCCCCAGCATTTT. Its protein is CASSLGGSQPQHF. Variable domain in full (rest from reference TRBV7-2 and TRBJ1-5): GAGVSQSPSNKVTEKGKDVELRCDPISGHTALYWYRQSLGQGLEFLIYFQGNSAPDKSGLPSDRFSAERTGGSVSTLTIQRTQQEDSAVYLCASSLGGSQPQHFGDGTRLSIL.

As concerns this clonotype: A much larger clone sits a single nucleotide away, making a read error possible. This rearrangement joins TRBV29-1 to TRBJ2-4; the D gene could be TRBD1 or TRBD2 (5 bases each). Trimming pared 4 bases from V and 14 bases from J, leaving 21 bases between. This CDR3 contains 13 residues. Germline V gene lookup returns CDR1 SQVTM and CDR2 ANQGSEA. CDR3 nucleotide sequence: TGCAGCGTTGTATGGGACGGAACCTACGAGAAGTACTTC. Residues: CSVVWDGTYEKYF.

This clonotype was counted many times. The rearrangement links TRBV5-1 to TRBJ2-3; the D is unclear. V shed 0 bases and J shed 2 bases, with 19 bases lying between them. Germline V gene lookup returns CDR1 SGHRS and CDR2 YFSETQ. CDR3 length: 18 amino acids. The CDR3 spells CASSLGPPRPKNTDTQYF. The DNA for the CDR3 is TGCGCCAGCAGCTTGGGACCCCCGAGGCCAAAGAACACAGATACGCAGTATTTT.

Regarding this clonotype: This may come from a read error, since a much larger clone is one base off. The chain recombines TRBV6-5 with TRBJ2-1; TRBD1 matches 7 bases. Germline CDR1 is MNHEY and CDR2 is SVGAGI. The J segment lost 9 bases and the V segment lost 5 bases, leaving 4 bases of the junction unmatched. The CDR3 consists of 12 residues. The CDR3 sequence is CASSGTVAEQFF. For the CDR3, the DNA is TGTGCCAGCAGTGGGACAGTAGCTGAGCAGTTCTTC.